The 26 T cell receptor beta chains below were found in one sample sequenced in a study of control samples from healthy donors and cancer patients. The protocol was immunoSEQ multiplex PCR, while the TCRdb copy is restricted to in-frame clones and leaves out a portion. The sample has around 94,000 clones; about 88% are singletons. The sample comprised blood. The receptors were gathered from a woman aged 45 to 65 in good health.

V gene TRBV7-2 combines with J gene TRBJ2-7; TRBD1 agrees at 7 bases. The CDR3 contains 15 residues. V was clipped by 3 bases and J by 3 bases; unmatched bases: 8. Looked up from germline, CDR1 is SGHTA and CDR2 is FQGNSA. The CDR3 loop reads CASSFETGPFYEQYF. The CDR3 DNA follows: TGTGCCAGCAGCTTCGAGACAGGGCCATTCTACGAGCAGTACTTC.

This clone showed up just once. The V and J genes are TRBV29-1 and TRBJ1-4; 12 positions match TRBD1. This CDR3 contains 14 residues. Germline CDR1 is SQVTM and CDR2 is ANQGSEA. J gave up 7 bases and V 6 bases, and 6 bases lay outside the gene matches. This chain's CDR3 is CSVGTGGLREKLFF. CDR3 nucleotide sequence: TGCAGCGTCGGGACAGGGGGCCTTCGTGAAAAACTGTTTTTT.

The chain combines TRBV18 with TRBJ1-5, with D unresolved. V was trimmed by 6 bases and J by 2 bases, leaving 14 bases between them. The CDR3 sequence is 15 residues long. CDR1 is KGHSH, CDR2 LQKENI, per germline. DNA of the CDR3: TGTGCCAGCTCCCCGTTGGGCGATGGCAATCAGCCCCAGCATTTT. This encodes CASSPLGDGNQPQHF.

The V and J genes are TRBV7-9 and TRBJ1-3; D remains ambiguous. There are 12 residues in the CDR3. Germline V lookup: CDR1 SEHNR, CDR2 FQNEAQ (reference sequence). V was trimmed by 1 base and J by 5 bases, leaving 3 bases between them. The CDR3 nucleotides read TGTGCCAGCAGCTTAGATCGAAACACCATATATTTT. This encodes CASSLDRNTIYF. Full variable domain (missing parts from reference TRBV7-9 and TRBJ1-3): DTGVSQNPRHKITKRGQNVTFRCDPISEHNRLYWYRQTLGQGPEFLTYFQNEAQLEKSRLLSDRFSAERPKGSFSTLEIQRTEQGDSAMYLCASSLDRNTIYFGEGSWLTVV.

The chain carries TRBV24-1 and TRBJ2-2; 9 nucleotides agree with TRBD1. Germline loops: CDR1 KGHDR, CDR2 SFDVKD. Trimming cost V 3 bases and J 3 bases; bases outside gene matches: 7. This CDR3 comprises 17 residues. This CDR3 reads CATSDGGTGRDTGELFF. The CDR3 bases are TGTGCCACCAGTGATGGGGGGACAGGGCGGGACACCGGGGAGCTGTTTTTT.

This clone was detected only a few times. The chain combines TRBV19 with TRBJ1-3, with D uncertain. Trimming pared 6 bases from V and 3 bases from J, leaving 12 bases between. Germline V lookup: CDR1 LNHDA, CDR2 SQIVND (reference sequence). The CDR3 is made up of 14 amino acids. As DNA, the CDR3 is TGTGCCAGTAGGCCGGGGTGGATTGGAAACACCATATATTTT. Encoded protein: CASRPGWIGNTIYF.

Points on this clone: A junction boundary mismatches the germline segment, possibly from a read error. This rearrangement joins TRBV6-1 to TRBJ1-2; a weak D match, TRBD1 (5 bases). This CDR3 comprises 14 residues. Germline V CDR1 and CDR2: MNHNS, SASEGT. The CDR3, as DNA: TGTGCCAGCAGTGAAGGGACAACCAGTTATGTCTACACCTTC. As protein: CASSEGTTSYVYTF.

V gene TRBV19 combines with J gene TRBJ2-1; TRBD1 matches 9 bases. The J segment lost 5 bases and the V segment lost 8 bases, leaving 10 bases of the junction unmatched. Germline V gives CDR1 LNHDA, CDR2 SQIVND (reference sequence). CDR3 length equals 15 residues. CDR3 sequence reads: CASANRDRANNEQFF. CDR3 bases: TGTGCCAGTGCTAATCGGGACAGGGCGAACAATGAGCAGTTCTTC.

This chain uses TRBV20-1 with TRBJ2-5; 8 bases are shared with TRBD2. Germline CDR1 DFQATT, CDR2 SNEGSKA (reference sequence). V lost 3 bases, J lost 4 bases, and 10 bases stayed unmatched. The CDR3 is 15 amino acids. CDR3 sequence (DNA): TGCAGTGCTAGTTCCCTGGCGGGGGGACGAGAGACCCAGTACTTC. This codes for CSASSLAGGRETQYF.

The chain has TRBV7-2 and TRBJ2-3; D perhaps matches TRBD1 (6 bases). This CDR3 comprises 16 residues. Germline-derived CDR1 and CDR2 are SGHTA and FQGNSA. V was pared by 5 bases and J by 0 bases, with 15 bases between. DNA of the CDR3: TGTGCCAGCAGCCAAAGGTATGACAGGAGCACAGATACGCAGTATTTT. Translating gives CASSQRYDRSTDTQYF.

The chain carries TRBV6-5 and TRBJ2-7, with D perhaps TRBD2 (7 bases). The CDR3 runs 16 residues. Germline-derived CDR1 and CDR2 are MNHEY and SVGAGI. V lost 0 bases to trimming and J lost 2 bases, with 14 bases between them. CDR3: CASSYSSRGAAYEQYF. CDR3 coding DNA: TGTGCCAGCAGTTACTCGAGTCGGGGGGCCGCCTACGAGCAGTACTTC.

J is TRBJ2-5 and V is TRBV29-1; 15 nucleotides match TRBD2. Losses at the gene ends were 6 bases for V and 2 bases for J; bases not matched to a gene: 1. The CDR3 loop spans 14 amino acids. CDR1 SQVTM and CDR2 ANQGSEA come from the germline V gene. The CDR3 here is CSVGLAGGQETQYF. CDR3 coding DNA: TGCAGCGTCGGACTAGCGGGGGGGCAAGAGACCCAGTACTTC.

The genes are TRBV5-5 and TRBJ2-1; 10 positions agree with TRBD2. The CDR3 extends over 16 amino acids. Germline V lookup: CDR1 SGHKS, CDR2 YYEKEE (reference sequence). The J segment lost 4 bases and the V segment lost 4 bases, leaving 8 bases of the junction unmatched. This chain's CDR3 is CASSTFSGGPYNEQFF. In DNA, the CDR3 is TGTGCCAGCAGCACATTTAGCGGGGGGCCGTACAATGAGCAGTTCTTC.

In its sample, this clone was seen a few times. The rearrangement uses TRBV6-6 and TRBJ2-7; no definite D call. The CDR3 sequence is 15 residues long. Looked up from germline, CDR1 is MNHNY and CDR2 is SVGAGI (reference sequence). V was trimmed by 5 bases and J by 0 bases, leaving 14 bases between them. CDR3 in amino acids: CASSPLSMGSYEQYF. CDR3 sequence (DNA): TGTGCCAGCAGTCCTCTCTCGATGGGCTCCTACGAGCAGTACTTC.

This chain joins TRBV12-3 or TRBV12-4 and TRBJ1-2; D unclear. This CDR3 region has 13 residues. V dropped 5 bases and J dropped 6 bases, with 13 bases sitting between them. The CDR3 DNA is TGTGCCAGCAGTCCAACAATAATCCATGGCTACACCTTC. Its translation: CASSPTIIHGYTF.

The V gene is TRBV14, the J gene TRBJ1-1; D is possibly TRBD1 (5 bases). Germline V gives CDR1 SGHDN, CDR2 FVKESK. The CDR3 runs to 14 residues. Trimming stripped 4 bases from V and 1 base from J, with 10 bases between. CDR3: CASSLLGGNTEAFF. The CDR3 DNA is TGTGCCAGCAGCCTCTTGGGGGGGAACACTGAAGCTTTCTTT.

This rearrangement joins TRBV2 to TRBJ1-1, with a tentative D call TRBD1 (5 bases). Per the germline V gene, CDR1 is SNHLY and CDR2 is FYNNEI. Between the trimmed V and J ends, which lost 2 bases and 4 bases, there was a span of 8 bases. The CDR3 consists of 13 residues. The CDR3 region has the DNA TGTGCCAGCAGTGAACAGGGTTCCACTGAAGCTTTCTTT. This codes for CASSEQGSTEAFF.

CDR3 coding DNA: TGTGCCAGCAGCTTTTGGGATAGCAATCAGCCCCAGCATTTT. Translation gives CASSFWDSNQPQHF. The chain employs TRBV5-5 and TRBJ1-5; no reliable D call. Germline V lookup: CDR1 SGHKS, CDR2 YYEKEE (reference sequence). The CDR3 sequence is 14 residues long. Trimming removed 2 bases at V and 0 bases at J, with 6 bases between.

CDR3 nucleotide sequence: TGCGCCAGCAGCTGGACCGGGACACGACTCTACGAGCAGTACTTC. Its protein is CASSWTGTRLYEQYF. V gene TRBV5-1 combines with J gene TRBJ2-7; a weak D match, TRBD1 (6 bases). This CDR3 is 15 amino acids long. Germline V lookup: CDR1 SGHRS, CDR2 YFSETQ. The V end lost 3 bases, the J end lost 3 bases, and 16 bases lay between the germline ends.

The chain employs TRBV4-2 and TRBJ2-3; possibly TRBD1 or TRBD2 for D (5 bases each). The CDR3 is 15 amino acids. The V end was cut by 1 base, the J end by 4 bases, with 12 bases between. The V gene's germline CDR1 is LGHNA and CDR2 YNFKEQ. The CDR3 sequence is CASSQGNLGADTQYF. The CDR3 DNA follows: TGTGCCAGCAGCCAAGGGAACTTGGGGGCAGATACGCAGTATTTT.

The CDR3 DNA reads TGTGCCAGCAAGAACAGGGTGCCCTACGAGCAGTACTTC. Translation gives CASKNRVPYEQYF. The gene calls are TRBV28 and TRBJ2-7; D possibly corresponds to TRBD1 (6 bases). With 7 bases removed from V and 2 bases from J, the gap between germline ends came to 12 bases. The CDR3 totals 13 residues. CDR1 MDHEN and CDR2 SYDVKM come from the germline V gene.

There are a few counts of this clone. The chain couples TRBV4-1 to TRBJ1-5; D uncertain. V dropped 2 bases and J dropped 5 bases, with 13 bases sitting between them. The CDR3 length is 15 residues. In germline, CDR1 is MGHRA, CDR2 YSYEKL. The CDR3 region is CASSQSSGYYQPQHF. The CDR3 DNA reads as TGCGCCAGCAGCCAATCCTCGGGATACTATCAGCCCCAGCATTTT.

The V and J genes are TRBV19 and TRBJ2-7, with 8 bases that match TRBD1. The CDR3 is 14 residues long. Trimming cost V 3 bases and J 3 bases; bases outside gene matches: 4. Germline assignment: CDR1 LNHDA and CDR2 SQIVND (reference sequence). DNA for the CDR3: TGTGCCAGTAGTATCCGACAGGGGAGCTACGAGCAGTACTTC. This sequence encodes CASSIRQGSYEQYF.

This clone was detected once. The V gene is TRBV11-3, the J gene TRBJ1-2; 10 positions agree with TRBD1. With V trimmed by 0 bases and J by 4 bases, 2 bases remained unmatched. The CDR3 totals 15 residues. Germline CDR1 and CDR2: SGHNT and YENEEA. The CDR3 spells CASSLEGQGIYGYTF. DNA of the CDR3: TGTGCCAGCAGCTTAGAGGGACAGGGGATCTATGGCTACACCTTC.

The genes are TRBV6-5 and TRBJ2-4; D is perhaps TRBD1 or TRBD2 (5 bases each). The germline CDR1 and CDR2 sequences are MNHEY and SVGAGI. The CDR3 is 11 amino acids. Trimming removed 6 bases from V and 10 bases from J, with 10 bases in between. The DNA for the CDR3 is TGTGCCAGCAGCTACGAGGGGATTCAGTACTTC. This sequence encodes CASSYEGIQYF.

V gene TRBV7-9 combines with J gene TRBJ1-2, with D maybe TRBD1 (6 bases). Germline V lookup: CDR1 SEHNR, CDR2 FQNEAQ (reference sequence). The CDR3 runs to 13 residues. The V gene lost 1 base and the J gene lost 7 bases, with 10 bases spanning the gap. CDR3 loop: CASSLEQGSGYTF. The DNA for the CDR3 is TGTGCCAGCAGCTTAGAACAGGGTAGTGGCTACACCTTC.